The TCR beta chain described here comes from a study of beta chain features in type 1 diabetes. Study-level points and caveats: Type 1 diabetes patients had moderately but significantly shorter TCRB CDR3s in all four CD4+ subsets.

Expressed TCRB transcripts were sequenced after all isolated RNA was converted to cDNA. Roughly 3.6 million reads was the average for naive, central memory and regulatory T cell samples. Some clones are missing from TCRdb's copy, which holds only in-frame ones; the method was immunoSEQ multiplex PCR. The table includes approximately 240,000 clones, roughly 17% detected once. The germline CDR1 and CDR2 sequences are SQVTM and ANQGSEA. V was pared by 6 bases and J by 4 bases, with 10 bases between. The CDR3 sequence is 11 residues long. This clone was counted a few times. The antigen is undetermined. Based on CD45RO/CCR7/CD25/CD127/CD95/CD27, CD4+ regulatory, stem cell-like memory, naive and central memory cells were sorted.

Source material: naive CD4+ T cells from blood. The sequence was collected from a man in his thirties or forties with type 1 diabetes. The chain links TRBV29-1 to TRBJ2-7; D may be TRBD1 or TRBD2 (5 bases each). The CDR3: CSVGTLYEQYF. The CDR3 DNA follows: TGCAGCGTCGGGACCCTTTACGAGCAGTACTTC.